Listed here is a single T cell receptor (beta chain). The junction had 2 bases not matched to a gene; V was cut back by 4 bases and J by 1 base. The germline V gene has CDR1 KGHSH and CDR2 LQKENI. The CDR3 length is 14 residues. This record comes from a study of control samples from healthy donors and cancer patients. Here immunoSEQ multiplex PCR was the method, and the copy in TCRdb shows in-frame clones only, minus some. The table includes roughly 160,000 clones, around 88% detected once. Sequenced input: blood. The clonotype was recovered from a woman in her 30s in good health. The V gene is TRBV18, the J gene TRBJ1-1, with 8 bases lining up with TRBD1. The CDR3 spells CASSQGQGNTEAFF. In DNA form, the CDR3 reads TGTGCCAGCTCACAAGGACAGGGGAACACTGAAGCTTTCTTT.